These T cell receptor beta chains were read from a single sample in a study of blood T cell repertoires in COVID-19. Only in-frame clones appear in the TCRdb table, and some are missing; sequencing was by immunoSEQ multiplex PCR. The sample records roughly 130,000 clones, around 79% being singletons. What was sequenced was peripheral blood. These receptors all stem from a man in his 60s with acute or convalescent COVID-19. Each CDR3 is given with its conserved first and last residue. D genes are given only for firm matches. A clone size is listed for some rows: how often the clone was seen (once, few, many), or a class if it is expanded.

size	V	D	J	DNA	CDR3
NA	TRBV14	NA	TRBJ1-3	TGTGCCAGCAGCCAAGTACGGGTCTCTGCTGGAAACACCATATATTTT	CASSQVRVSAGNTIYF
NA	TRBV7-2	TRBD1	TRBJ1-6	TGTGCCAGCAACGGACAGGGTCATTCACCCCTCCACTTT	CASNGQGHSPLHF
NA	TRBV6-1	NA	TRBJ2-7	TGTGCCAGCAGTGAACAGGCTTCCTACGAGCAGTACTTC	CASSEQASYEQYF
NA	TRBV5-1	NA	TRBJ1-4	TGCGCCAGCAGCCCAGGAGGTGGCAGGGGCGGGGAAAAACTGTTTTTT	CASSPGGGRGGEKLFF
NA	TRBV7-8	NA	TRBJ2-1	TGTGCCAGCAGCTTAGGTACAGTTCCGGATGAGCAGTTCTTC	CASSLGTVPDEQFF
NA	TRBV20-1	NA	TRBJ2-7	TGCAGTGCTAGTTCCCTTATGACTAGCTCCTACGAGCAGTACTTC	CSASSLMTSSYEQYF
NA	TRBV18	NA	TRBJ2-7	TGTGCCAGCTCACACACGGGAGCATCCTACGAGCAGTACTTC	CASSHTGASYEQYF
NA	TRBV28	NA	TRBJ2-3	TGTGCCAGCAGTTTGGCGGACACACATACTAGCACAGATACGCAGTATTTT	CASSLADTHTSTDTQYF
NA	TRBV6-1	NA	TRBJ2-7	TGTGCCAGCAGTGAAATTGTCATGCGGGGATACGAGCAGTACTTC	CASSEIVMRGYEQYF
NA	TRBV4-1	NA	TRBJ1-1	TGCGCCAGCAGCCCCCTCCAGGGGAACACTGAAGCTTTCTTT	CASSPLQGNTEAFF
few	TRBV28	NA	TRBJ1-2	TGTGCCAGCAGCGGACAGAGGTATGGCTACACCTTC	CASSGQRYGYTF
NA	TRBV29-1	TRBD2	TRBJ2-7	TGCAGCGTTGAGGGGACCGGGACTAGCGGGACCTCCTACGAGCAGTACTTC	CSVEGTGTSGTSYEQYF
few	TRBV2	TRBD1	TRBJ1-1	TGTGCCAGCAGTGCAGGGGGAACTGAAGCTTTCTTT	CASSAGGTEAFF
NA	TRBV28	NA	TRBJ2-2	TGTGCCAGCAGTTTCGGTGTCACCGGGGAGCTGTTTTTT	CASSFGVTGELFF
NA	TRBV2	NA	TRBJ2-1	TGTGCCAGCAGTGAAGAGGGGCTAAGGAACAATGAGCAGTTCTTC	CASSEEGLRNNEQFF
NA	TRBV2	NA	TRBJ2-3	TGTGCCAGCAGTGAACAGGGGTCAGATACGCAGTATTTT	CASSEQGSDTQYF
few	TRBV3-1/TRBV3-2	NA	TRBJ1-3	TGTGCCAGCAGCTTAGCGGGGACAATCTTAAGCTCTGGAAACACCATATATTTT	CASSLAGTILSSGNTIYF
once	TRBV18	NA	TRBJ2-3	TGTGCCAGCTCACCTCTCAGCTCGCTAGGCACAGATACGCAGTATTTT	CASSPLSSLGTDTQYF
NA	TRBV28	TRBD2	TRBJ2-1	TGTGCCAGCTTATCGGTAGCGGGGGACTACAATGAGCAGTTCTTC	CASLSVAGDYNEQFF
NA	TRBV28	TRBD2	TRBJ2-2	TGTGCCAGCAGTTTTACCCGCGGGAGGGCCAGGGGCGGGGAGCTGTTTTTT	CASSFTRGRARGGELFF
NA	TRBV28	TRBD1	TRBJ1-2	TGTGCCAGCAGTTTAAGACAGGGGGTCCGTGGTGGCTACACCTTC	CASSLRQGVRGGYTF
NA	TRBV6-6	NA	TRBJ1-6	TGTGCCAGCAGTTACGCAGAGGGTAATTCACCCCTCCACTTT	CASSYAEGNSPLHF
NA	TRBV3-1/TRBV3-2	TRBD2	TRBJ2-7	TGTGCCAGCAGCCAAATTTCGGGAGGCTACGAGCAGTACTTC	CASSQISGGYEQYF
NA	TRBV14	NA	TRBJ2-1	TGTGCCAGCAGCGCAGGAATCAATGAGCAGTTCTTC	CASSAGINEQFF
NA	TRBV27	TRBD1	TRBJ1-4	TGTGCCAGCAGACCAATCTCAGGGGGTCGTGAAAAACTGTTTTTT	CASRPISGGREKLFF
NA	TRBV19	NA	TRBJ2-2	TGTGCCAGTAGTAAAAGGGAGCTTAACACCGGGGAGCTGTTTTTT	CASSKRELNTGELFF
NA	TRBV19	NA	TRBJ2-7	TGTGCCAGCCGGAGGGGCGACCCTTACGAGCAGTACTTC	CASRRGDPYEQYF
NA	TRBV28	NA	TRBJ1-1	TGTGCCAGCACCCCCCTCCGGGACATCACCGAAGCTTTCTTT	CASTPLRDITEAFF
NA	TRBV6-2/TRBV6-3	NA	TRBJ2-5	TGTGCCAGCAGTCGCTCGACTTGGACCCAGTACTTC	CASSRSTWTQYF
NA	TRBV27	TRBD1	TRBJ2-1	TGTGCCAGCAGCGTGGGACAGGGGTTGAATGAGCAGTTCTTC	CASSVGQGLNEQFF
once	TRBV5-1	TRBD2	TRBJ2-7	TGCGCCAGCAGCTTGCTAGCGGGAGACTACGAGCAGTACTTC	CASSLLAGDYEQYF
NA	TRBV9	NA	TRBJ2-7	TGTGCCAGCAGCGCGGACTACCAGGCCTCCTACGAGCAGTACTTC	CASSADYQASYEQYF
NA	TRBV29-1	TRBD1	TRBJ1-2	TGCAGCGTTGATAAACAGGGGGTGTATGGCTACACCTTC	CSVDKQGVYGYTF
few	TRBV11-2	TRBD1	TRBJ2-1	TGTGCCAGCAGCCAAGATGGGACAGGGGATCATGAGCAGTTCTTC	CASSQDGTGDHEQFF
few	TRBV6-5	NA	TRBJ1-3	TGTGCCAGCAGCGCCGTGGGACTCAGGACCATATATTTT	CASSAVGLRTIYF
NA	TRBV28	TRBD1	TRBJ1-3	TGTGCCAGCAAGCGGACGGGACAGTCCTCTGGAAACACCATATATTTT	CASKRTGQSSGNTIYF
NA	TRBV5-4	NA	TRBJ1-2	TGTGCCAGCAGCTCCCGTAATTCCTTGCAGGGTGGCTATGGCTACACCTTC	CASSSRNSLQGGYGYTF
NA	TRBV7-2	NA	TRBJ2-2	TGTGCCAGCAGCTTGTTGCGGGACCCCTCTCACGGGGAGCTGTTTTTT	CASSLLRDPSHGELFF
NA	TRBV7-8	TRBD1	TRBJ1-5	TGTGCCAGCAGCTTAACCGGGACAGGTAATCAGCCCCAGCATTTT	CASSLTGTGNQPQHF
NA	TRBV29-1	TRBD1	TRBJ2-7	TGCAGCGTTATATCCGGGACAGGGGGTGACGAGCAGTACTTC	CSVISGTGGDEQYF
once	TRBV7-3	NA	TRBJ2-6	TGTGCCAGCAGCTACCCCGGGGGGCTCTCTGGGGCCAACGTCCTGACTTTC	CASSYPGGLSGANVLTF
NA	TRBV10-3	NA	TRBJ1-1	TGTGCCATCAGTGCAGGGGATTTGAACACTGAAGCTTTCTTT	CAISAGDLNTEAFF
NA	TRBV19	NA	TRBJ1-4	TGTGCCAGTAGTATCGGGGCTAATGAAAAACTGTTTTTT	CASSIGANEKLFF
NA	TRBV5-1	TRBD1	TRBJ1-1	TGCGCCAGCAGCCACGGACAGGGAGCTTTCTTT	CASSHGQGAFF
NA	TRBV7-9	NA	TRBJ1-1	TGTGCCAGCAGCTTAGCGGGGGGGACCACTGAAGCTTTCTTT	CASSLAGGTTEAFF
NA	TRBV29-1	NA	TRBJ1-1	TGCAGCGCCGGACAATGGGCTGAAGCTTTCTTT	CSAGQWAEAFF
NA	TRBV3-1/TRBV3-2	NA	TRBJ1-4	TGTGCCAGCAGCCAAGCCCCTAGGTTGTCGGCTAATGAAAAACTGTTTTTT	CASSQAPRLSANEKLFF
NA	TRBV14	NA	TRBJ2-7	TGTGCCAGCAGCCAGGAGAGAGGATACGAGCAGTACTTC	CASSQERGYEQYF
NA	TRBV9	NA	TRBJ2-1	TGTGCCAGCAGCGTAGATGCGGGACGCTCCTACAATGAGCAGTTCTTC	CASSVDAGRSYNEQFF
NA	TRBV6-5	TRBD1	TRBJ1-2	TGTGCCAGCAGCTTGGACAGGGCATCTGGCTACACCTTC	CASSLDRASGYTF
NA	TRBV4-2	NA	TRBJ2-5	TGTGCCAGCAGCCAAGATCTCGAGACCCAGTACTTC	CASSQDLETQYF
NA	TRBV14	TRBD2	TRBJ2-3	TGTGCCAGCAGCCCCGGACTAGGAAGAGATACGCAGTATTTT	CASSPGLGRDTQYF
NA	TRBV5-4	NA	TRBJ2-7	TGTGCCAGCAGCTTGGCCGGGGGACAGAACTACGAGCAGTACTTC	CASSLAGGQNYEQYF
NA	TRBV29-1	NA	TRBJ2-2	TGCAGCGCCAAGAACACCGGGGAGCTGTTTTTT	CSAKNTGELFF
NA	TRBV9	TRBD1	TRBJ1-3	TGTGCCAGCAGCGTCGACCCAGGGGGTTCTGGAAACACCATATATTTT	CASSVDPGGSGNTIYF
NA	TRBV27	NA	TRBJ1-1	TGTGCCAGCAGTTTTTCAGGGGTGGGGACTGAAGCTTTCTTT	CASSFSGVGTEAFF
NA	TRBV9	TRBD2	TRBJ2-7	TGTGCCAGCAGCCTAGGGACTAGCGGAACCTACGAGCAGTACTTC	CASSLGTSGTYEQYF